This T cell receptor beta chain was sequenced during a study of cytotoxic CD8 clonotypes in ibrutinib-treated CLL. Study details: Responses comprised 24 partial and 2 complete; at median around 70 months, approximately 15 remained remitted and roughly 12 progressed.

Profiled with immunoSEQ multiplex PCR; TCRdb holds only in-frame clones, not every one. The sample yields 30,000 to 40,000 clones, approximately 69% seen once. As concerns this clone: Its antigen remains unknown.

General observations from the study: Clonality was higher at ibrutinib response and returned toward baseline at progression.

Germline V gene lookup returns CDR1 SGDLS and CDR2 YYNGEE. CDR3 size: 13 residues. V gave up 7 bases and J gave up 2 bases; unmatched junction bases: 5. This sample comprised PBMCs, obtained before ibrutinib treatment. This receptor was taken from a human donor with chronic lymphocytic leukemia. The chain recombines TRBV9 with TRBJ1-1; 7 nucleotides align to TRBD1. CDR3: CASETGLNTEAFF. The CDR3 DNA reads as TGTGCCAGCGAGACAGGGTTAAACACTGAAGCTTTCTTT.